These 7 T cell receptor beta chains share one sample of origin, sequenced in a study of T cell responses to AZD1222 COVID-19 vaccine. Using immunoSEQ multiplex PCR, the repertoire was profiled, and TCRdb retains in-frame clones only, with some absent. The data contain about 110,000 clones, more than 85% of them singletons. The sample here was peripheral blood, taken on day 0 of AZD1222 vaccination. The receptors stem from an adult in good health.

The gene calls are TRBV21-1 and TRBJ2-7; the D call in the table, TRBD2, was not verified against the DNA. TRBV21-1 is a pseudogene locus. This CDR3 is 17 amino acids long. As DNA, the CDR3 is TGTGCCAGCAGCAAAGGGGGACTAGCGGGAGGGCGATACGAGCAGTACTTC. Translated: CASSKGGLAGGRYEQYF.

This chain links TRBV19 with TRBJ2-5; TRBD1 agrees at 7 bases. From germline, CDR1 is LNHDA and CDR2 SQIVND (reference sequence). CDR3 length: 13 residues. V was clipped by 4 bases and J by 5 bases; unmatched bases: 4. The CDR3 DNA reads as TGTGCCAGTAGTAACGGACAGGCGGAGACCCAGTACTTC. It codes for CASSNGQAETQYF.

The rearrangement links TRBV4-3 to TRBJ2-2; 8 bases line up with TRBD2. Germline CDR1 reads LGHNA; CDR2 reads YSLEER. V lost 0 bases and J lost 1; bases outside the gene matches: 4. This CDR3 is built from 17 residues. CDR3 nucleotides: TGCGCCAGCAGCCAAGAAGAGCGGGAGTTGAACACCGGGGAGCTGTTTTTT. It codes for CASSQEERELNTGELFF.

The V gene is TRBV9, the J gene TRBJ2-7; 8 bases align to TRBD1. V shed 3 bases and J 4 bases; nucleotides not matched to a gene: 3. Germline V CDR1 and CDR2: SGDLS, YYNGEE. CDR3 size: 13 residues. CDR3 bases: TGTGCCAGCAGCGCCCAGGGGGCATACGAGCAGTACTTC. Translating it yields CASSAQGAYEQYF.

The chain uses TRBV5-4 and TRBJ2-7, with 8 bases that match TRBD2. CDR1 is SGHNT and CDR2 is YYREEE in the germline V gene (reference sequence). V lost 2 bases to trimming and J lost 0 bases; unmatched junction nucleotides: 7. CDR3 length: 16 residues. The CDR3 DNA is TGTGCCAGCAGCTTCCGGACTAGCAGAAGCTCCTACGAGCAGTACTTC. It encodes CASSFRTSRSSYEQYF.

The chain carries TRBV4-2 and TRBJ1-2; 8 bases fit TRBD1. CDR3 size: 15 residues. Germline CDR1 and CDR2: LGHNA and YNFKEQ. The trim removed 4 bases at V and 2 bases at J, leaving 6 bases unmatched. For the CDR3, the DNA is TGTGCCAGCAGCCCCAACCGGGACAGGAACTATGGCTACACCTTC. It codes for CASSPNRDRNYGYTF.

Here the CDR3 reads CASTDRGSGANVLTF. The CDR3, as DNA: TGTGCCAGTACCGACAGGGGATCTGGGGCCAACGTCCTGACTTTC. The V and J genes are TRBV19 and TRBJ2-6; 8 bases map to TRBD1. The CDR3 is 15 amino acids. The V and J ends lost 7 bases and 1 base, in that order; junction bases with no gene match: 3. From germline, CDR1 is LNHDA and CDR2 SQIVND (reference sequence).